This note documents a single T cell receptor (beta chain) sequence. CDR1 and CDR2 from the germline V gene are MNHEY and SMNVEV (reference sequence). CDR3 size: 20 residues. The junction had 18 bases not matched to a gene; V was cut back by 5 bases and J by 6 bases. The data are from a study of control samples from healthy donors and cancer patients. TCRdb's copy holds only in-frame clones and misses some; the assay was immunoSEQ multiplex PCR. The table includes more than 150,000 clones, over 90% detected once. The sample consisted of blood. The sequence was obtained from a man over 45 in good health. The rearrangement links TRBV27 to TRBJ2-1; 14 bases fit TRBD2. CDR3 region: CASSILPGTSGSVPLNEQFF. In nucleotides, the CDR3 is TGTGCCAGCAGTATACTCCCCGGGACTAGCGGGAGTGTCCCCCTCAATGAGCAGTTCTTC.